This T cell receptor beta chain was obtained from a study of blood T cell repertoires in COVID-19. Across the study: T cells, B-cell-depleted T cells, or PBMCs supplied cDNA or gDNA.

CDR3 length: 15 residues. CDR1 and CDR2 from the germline V gene are WNHNN and SYGVQD (reference sequence). J gave up 5 bases and V 0 bases, and 6 bases lay outside the gene matches. Only in-frame clones appear in the TCRdb table, and some are missing; sequencing was by immunoSEQ multiplex PCR. The sample contains around 310,000 clones, about 91% of which appear only once. Individuals drawn from 20 to 25 US areas were roughly 18 to 89 years old. The sequence was collected from a woman aged 40 to 50 who had recovered from COVID-19. Source material: PBMCs or T cells enriched from blood (not recorded which). This rearrangement joins TRBV10-1 to TRBJ1-1; 7 nucleotides agree with TRBD1. For the CDR3, the DNA is TGCGCCAGCAGTGAGTCGCTTCAGGGGGGAACTGAAGCTTTCTTT. Encoded protein: CASSESLQGGTEAFF.